The 10 T cell receptor beta chains in this list originate from one sample, sequenced in a study of post-analysis software for immune sequencing data. TCR beta libraries were prepared from cDNA with unique molecular identifiers. MiXCR was run by TCRdb on the PCR reads, yielding one entry per CDR3 protein. The sample has hundreds of thousands of distinct CDR3 sequences, 25% to 30% seen once; the top ten hold 0.56%. Which antigens these TCRs recognize remains unknown. Study-wide points: A few TRBV segments occurring more often in patients than controls included TRBV5-6, TRBV5-1 and TRBV20-1.

The sample consisted of blood. These receptors were collected from a girl aged 5-17 years with multiple sclerosis.

Concerning this clonotype itself: One junction end disagrees with the germline gene, perhaps due to a read error. The J gene is TRBJ2-7, the V gene TRBV6-5, with TRBD2 matching 7 bases. The CDR3 has 16 amino acids. Germline V gene data show CDR1 as MNHEY and CDR2 as SVGAGI. Written as DNA, the CDR3 is TGTGCCAGCAGTTACTCACTGGCTAGCGGTACCTACAAGCAGTACTTC. Translating gives CASSYSLASGTYKQYF.

The table lists this clonotype with a few counts. This chain links TRBV25-1 with TRBJ1-1; maybe TRBD1 (5 bases). CDR3 length equals 15 residues. Between the trimmed V and J ends, which lost 4 bases and 3 bases, there was a span of 15 bases. Germline values: CDR1 MGHDK, CDR2 SYGVNS. This CDR3 reads CASSGNGGMDTEAFF. CDR3 nucleotides: TGTGCCAGCAGTGGAAATGGGGGAATGGACACTGAAGCTTTCTTT. The whole variable domain, remainder taken from reference TRBV25-1 and TRBJ1-1, is EADIYQTPRYLVIGTGKKITLECSQTMGHDKMYWYQQDPGMELHLIHYSYGVNSTEKGDLSSESTVSRIRTEHFPLTLESARPSHTSQYLCASSGNGGMDTEAFFGQGTRLTVV.

This clonotype has a count of ten or more. The gene calls are TRBV20-1 and TRBJ2-7; D possibly matches TRBD1 or TRBD2 (6 bases each). CDR1 is DFQATT, CDR2 SNEGSKA, per germline (reference sequence). V gave up 5 bases and J gave up 3 bases, with 20 bases separating them. CDR3 length equals 15 residues. The CDR3 sequence is CSARKRGGPNYEQYF. The CDR3 DNA reads as TGCAGTGCTCGTAAGCGAGGGGGGCCAAACTACGAGCAGTACTTC.

The rearrangement joins TRBV7-2 to TRBJ2-7, with 7 nucleotides matching TRBD1. The V and J ends lost 1 base and 4 bases, in that order; junction bases with no gene match: 7. CDR3 length: 15 residues. The germline V gene encodes CDR1 SGHTA and CDR2 FQGNSA. CDR3 sequence: CASSLGRGKRYEQYF. For the CDR3, the DNA is TGTGCCAGCAGCTTAGGCAGGGGGAAAAGATACGAGCAGTACTTC.

In its sample, this clonotype was seen a few times. This sequence joins TRBV20-1 and TRBJ2-1, with D possibly TRBD1 on 5 matching bases. V gave up 4 bases and J gave up 5 bases, with 12 bases separating them. The germline CDR1 and CDR2 sequences are DFQATT and SNEGSKA (reference sequence). The CDR3 loop spans 13 amino acids. The CDR3 region is CSANWGAHNEQFF. CDR3 DNA sequence: TGCAGTGCTAACTGGGGCGCGCACAATGAGCAGTTCTTC.

The V gene is TRBV21-1, the J gene TRBJ2-5; the DNA was not compared with TRBD1, the D call given in the table. Gene TRBJ2-7 matches the end of the DNA better, so the J call may be wrong. TRBV21-1 represents a pseudogene. The CDR3 has 11 residues. The chain's CDR3 is CAGPYRDEQYF. In DNA, the CDR3 is TGTGCCGGACCTTACAGGGACGAGCAGTACTTC.

This clonotype was seen more than once but under ten times. This chain uses TRBV2 with TRBJ2-7; the D gene could be TRBD1 or TRBD2 (5 bases each). Germline V gives CDR1 SNHLY, CDR2 FYNNEI. This CDR3 is built from 12 residues. Trimming left V 7 bases short and J 4 bases short, with 11 bases between. The chain's CDR3 is CASTGRRYEQYF. The CDR3, as DNA: TGTGCCAGCACGGGGCGGCGGTACGAGCAGTACTTC.

Comments on this clonotype: Mismatch with germline at one junction end may stem from a read error. The chain couples TRBV7-7 to TRBJ2-5; no clear D. The V gene's germline CDR1 is SSHAT and CDR2 FNYEAQ (reference sequence). The CDR3 has 13 residues. The CDR3 DNA sequence: TGTGCTAGCACCCCAAGCATCGTGGAGACCCAGTACTTC. Its protein is CASTPSIVETQYF.

This clonotype turned up a few times. The V and J genes are TRBV20-1 and TRBJ1-2; 10 bases fit TRBD1. Germline CDR1 and CDR2: DFQATT and SNEGSKA (reference sequence). The CDR3 loop spans 15 amino acids. V lost 4 bases to trimming and J lost 4 bases; unmatched junction nucleotides: 9. The CDR3 loop reads CSATTGTGAVYGYTF. Here the CDR3 DNA reads TGCAGTGCTACGACCGGGACAGGGGCGGTCTATGGCTACACCTTC.

This clonotype was detected a few times. The gene calls are TRBV6-1 and TRBJ2-3; D not resolved. Germline loops: CDR1 MNHNS, CDR2 SASEGT. Trimming shortened V by 4 bases and J by 7 bases, and 9 bases separated the two germline ends. The CDR3 is 12 amino acids. For the CDR3, the DNA is TGTGCCAGCAGTGTATCCTCGTATACGCAGTATTTT. It specifies CASSVSSYTQYF.